This TCR beta chain was identified in a study of blood T cell repertoires in COVID-19. This clone was seen a few times. This CDR3 comprises 16 residues. The germline CDR1 and CDR2 sequences are SGHTA and FQGNSA. Unmatched junction bases numbered 12, after V lost 5 bases and J lost 4 bases. Sequenced by immunoSEQ multiplex PCR; TCRdb stores in-frame clones only, minus some. The sample holds over 250,000 clones; approximately 86% are singletons and the top ten take 0.65% to 0.95%. Sample: peripheral blood. This TCR was recovered from a woman under 40 with acute or convalescent COVID-19. This rearrangement joins TRBV7-2 to TRBJ2-7, with 9 bases fitting TRBD1. In DNA form, the CDR3 reads TGTGCCAGCAGCCGCGATCCGGGACAGGGAAGATACGAGCAGTACTTC. Translated, it gives CASSRDPGQGRYEQYF.